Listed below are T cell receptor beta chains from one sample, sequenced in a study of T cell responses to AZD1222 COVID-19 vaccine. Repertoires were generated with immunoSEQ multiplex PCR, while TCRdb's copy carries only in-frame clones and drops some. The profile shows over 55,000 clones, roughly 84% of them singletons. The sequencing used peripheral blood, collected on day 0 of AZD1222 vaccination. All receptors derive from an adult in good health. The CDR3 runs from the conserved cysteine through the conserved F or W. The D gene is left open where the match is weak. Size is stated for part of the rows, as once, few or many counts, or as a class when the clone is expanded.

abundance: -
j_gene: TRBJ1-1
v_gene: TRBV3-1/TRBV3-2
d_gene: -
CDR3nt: TGTGCCAGCAGCAACTCGGGGGTGAACACTGAAGCTTTCTTT
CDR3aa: CASSNSGVNTEAFF

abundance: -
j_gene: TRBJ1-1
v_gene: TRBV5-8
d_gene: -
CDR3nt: TGTGCCAGCAGGGGGTGGGGGGCTGAAGCTTTCTTT
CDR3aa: CASRGWGAEAFF

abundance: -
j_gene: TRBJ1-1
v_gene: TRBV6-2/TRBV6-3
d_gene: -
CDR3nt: TGTGCCAGCAGTTACTACCACCCCCGGGCCCTTGAAGCTTTCTTT
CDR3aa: CASSYYHPRALEAFF

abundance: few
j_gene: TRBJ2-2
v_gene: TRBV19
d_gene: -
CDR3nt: TGTGCCAGTAGTATGGGGTCGGCAGGGTGGTCCGGGGAGCTGTTTTTT
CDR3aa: CASSMGSAGWSGELFF

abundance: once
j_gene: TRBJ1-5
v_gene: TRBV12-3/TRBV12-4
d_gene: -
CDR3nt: TGTGCCAGCAGTTTTAGCAATCAGCCCCAGCATTTT
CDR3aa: CASSFSNQPQHF

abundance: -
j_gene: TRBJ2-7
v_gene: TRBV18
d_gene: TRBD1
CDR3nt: TGTGCCAGCTCACCACCTCTGGACAGGTCTTACGAGCAGTACTTC
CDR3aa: CASSPPLDRSYEQYF

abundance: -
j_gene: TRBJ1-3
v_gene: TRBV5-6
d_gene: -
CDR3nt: TGTGCCAGCCAGTTCACCTCTGGAAACACCATATATTTT
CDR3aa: CASQFTSGNTIYF

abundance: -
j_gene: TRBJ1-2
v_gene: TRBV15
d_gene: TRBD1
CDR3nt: TGTGCCACCAGCAAGGACAGGGGACTCTATGGCTACACCTTC
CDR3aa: CATSKDRGLYGYTF

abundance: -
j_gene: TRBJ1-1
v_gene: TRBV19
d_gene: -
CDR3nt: TGTGCCAGTAGATGGAGGGGCACTGAAGCTTTCTTT
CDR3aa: CASRWRGTEAFF

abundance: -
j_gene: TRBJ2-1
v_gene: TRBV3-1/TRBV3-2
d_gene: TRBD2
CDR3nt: TGTGCCAGCAGCCGATCTGGGACTAGCGGGGGTCTAGGGCAGTTCTTC
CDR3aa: CASSRSGTSGGLGQFF

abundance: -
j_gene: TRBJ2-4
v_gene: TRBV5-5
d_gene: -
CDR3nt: TGTGCCAGCAGCCTGGGGGAGCCTAAGAAGAGAATAGCCAAAAACATTCAGTACTTC
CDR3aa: CASSLGEPKKRIAKNIQYF

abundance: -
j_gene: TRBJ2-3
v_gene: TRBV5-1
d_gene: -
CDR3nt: TGCGCCAGCAGCTTGACCGGAGGGGGCACAGATACGCAGTATTTT
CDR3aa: CASSLTGGGTDTQYF

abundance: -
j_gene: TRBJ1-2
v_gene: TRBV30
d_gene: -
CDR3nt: TGTGCCTGGAGTGGGCCGCGCTACACCTTC
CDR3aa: CAWSGPRYTF

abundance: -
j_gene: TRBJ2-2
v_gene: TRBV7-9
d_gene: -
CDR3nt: TGTGCCAGCAGCCTCAGGACAGAGGCCGGGGAGCTGTTTTTT
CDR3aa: CASSLRTEAGELFF

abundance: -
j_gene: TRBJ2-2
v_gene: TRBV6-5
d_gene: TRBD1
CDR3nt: TGTGCGGTCAGGGGGTTGTGGGGTCACCGTAGGGAGCTGTTTTTT
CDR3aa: CAVRGLWGHRRELFF

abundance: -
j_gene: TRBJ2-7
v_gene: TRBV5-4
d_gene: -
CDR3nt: TGTGCCAGCAGCTTAGGACGGACAAAGACCTACGAGCAGTACTTC
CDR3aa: CASSLGRTKTYEQYF

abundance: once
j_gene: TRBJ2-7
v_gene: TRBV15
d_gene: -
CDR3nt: TGTGCCACCAGCAGAGATCTAGGAGGGCAGTACTTC
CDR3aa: CATSRDLGGQYF